One sample yielded the 30 T cell receptor beta chains listed below, sequenced in a study of cytomegalovirus exposure and HLA in healthy donors. 13 Jbeta primers and 60 Vbeta primers were used for the PCR. Sequenced by immunoSEQ multiplex PCR; TCRdb stores in-frame clones only, minus some. The sample carries some 180,000 clones, approximately 85% recorded once. The specimen sequenced was PBMCs. All receptors derive from a woman between 45 and 65 years old in good health and CMV-seronegative.

J is TRBJ2-1 and V is TRBV29-1; 9 nucleotides align to TRBD2. The CDR3 length is 11 residues. From germline, CDR1 is SQVTM and CDR2 ANQGSEA. Trimming removed 6 bases from V and 12 bases from J; junction bases left unmatched: 6. The CDR3 DNA sequence: TGCAGCGTGATCCATAGCGGGAGGCAGTTCTTC. This sequence encodes CSVIHSGRQFF.

The J gene is TRBJ2-2, the V gene TRBV4-2, with TRBD2 as a possible D gene (6 bases). The CDR3 consists of 16 residues. The V end was cut by 0 bases, the J end by 1 base, with 9 bases between. Germline V lookup: CDR1 LGHNA, CDR2 YNFKEQ. DNA for the CDR3: TGTGCCAGCAGCCAAGACTCCGGGAGGAACACCGGGGAGCTGTTTTTT. Translation gives CASSQDSGRNTGELFF.

The chain recombines TRBV4-1 with TRBJ2-1, with TRBD2 identical over 8 bases. J was trimmed by 5 bases and V by 4 bases; bases with no gene match: 1. Germline V gene sequence: CDR1 MGHRA, CDR2 YSYEKL. CDR3 length: 13 amino acids. This chain's CDR3 is CASSPLADNEQFF. The CDR3, as DNA: TGCGCCAGCAGCCCACTAGCGGACAATGAGCAGTTCTTC.

The chain recombines TRBV28 with TRBJ1-1, with D perhaps TRBD1 (5 bases). The V end lost 2 bases, the J end lost 10 bases, and 11 bases lay between the germline ends. CDR1 and CDR2 from the germline V gene are MDHEN and SYDVKM. The CDR3 consists of 12 residues. The CDR3 sequence is CASSLNPGGAFF. CDR3 sequence (DNA): TGTGCCAGCAGTTTAAACCCGGGGGGAGCTTTCTTT. Combining the CDR3 with reference TRBV28 and TRBJ1-1 gives the whole variable domain DVKVTQSSRYLVKRTGEKVFLECVQDMDHENMFWYRQDPGLGLRLIYFSYDVKMKEKGDIPEGYSVSREKKERFSLILESASTNQTSMYLCASSLNPGGAFFGQGTRLTVV.

V and J are TRBV5-4 and TRBJ2-1, with 13 bases aligning to TRBD2. The J segment lost 4 bases and the V segment lost 4 bases, leaving 5 bases of the junction unmatched. The CDR3 covers 16 residues. CDR1 and CDR2 from the germline V gene are SGHNT and YYREEE (reference sequence). This CDR3 reads CASSSGTSGNYNEQFF. CDR3 sequence (DNA): TGTGCCAGCAGCAGCGGGACTAGCGGGAATTACAATGAGCAGTTCTTC.

J is TRBJ1-2 and V is TRBV28; tentative D call: TRBD1 (6 bases). Between the trimmed V and J ends, which lost 3 bases and 3 bases, there was a span of 8 bases. This CDR3 is built from 13 residues. The germline V gene has CDR1 MDHEN and CDR2 SYDVKM. CDR3 region: CASSFPGDYGYTF. The DNA of the CDR3 is TGTGCCAGCAGTTTCCCAGGGGACTATGGCTACACCTTC.

This chain links TRBV11-2 with TRBJ2-7, with D unclear. Germline values: CDR1 SGHAT, CDR2 FQNNGV. Trimming took 5 bases from V and 3 from J, leaving 17 bases between them. The CDR3 spans 15 residues. Written as DNA, the CDR3 is TGTGCCAGCAGCCCCCCGGCGGAACTCTACTACGAGCAGTACTTC. This gives the protein CASSPPAELYYEQYF.

This clone was seen a few times. The chain couples TRBV19 to TRBJ2-5; 10 nucleotides agree with TRBD2. CDR3 length: 18 residues. After removal of 9 bases from V and 1 base from J, the junction contained 17 bases not matched to a gene. Germline V gene sequence: CDR1 LNHDA, CDR2 SQIVND (reference sequence). CDR3 nucleotides: TGTGCCAGCAGCGCCCTAGCCACGGGACTAGCGAGCCAAGAGACCCAGTACTTC. The encoded protein is CASSALATGLASQETQYF.

This chain links TRBV27 with TRBJ1-5; 11 bases line up with TRBD1. J lost 4 bases, V lost 6 bases, and 5 bases had no gene match. Germline CDR1 MNHEY, CDR2 SMNVEV (reference sequence). This CDR3 region has 15 residues. The CDR3 DNA is TGTGCCAGCAGGGGACAGGGGGGGGGTAATCAGCCCCAGCATTTT. Translating gives CASRGQGGGNQPQHF.

The V gene is TRBV5-7, the J gene TRBJ1-1; D is perhaps TRBD1 (5 bases). TRBV5-7 is given ORF status, its function remaining uncertain. V was trimmed by 5 bases and J by 11 bases, leaving 25 bases between them. The CDR3 has 15 amino acids. This CDR3 is CASRQPGRTGVVAFF. DNA of the CDR3: TGTGCCAGCAGGCAACCGGGACGAACGGGGGTCGTGGCTTTCTTT.

This clone has only a few counts. V usage is TRBV4-2 and J usage is TRBJ1-6, with 8 nucleotides matching TRBD1. There are 17 residues in the CDR3. The germline V gene has CDR1 LGHNA and CDR2 YNFKEQ. The junction had 8 bases not matched to a gene; V was cut back by 0 bases and J by 7 bases. Here the CDR3 reads CASSQEAGGARNSPLHF. CDR3 DNA: TGTGCCAGCAGCCAAGAGGCAGGGGGCGCGAGGAATTCACCCCTCCACTTT.

This clone was observed a single time. V gene TRBV5-1 combines with J gene TRBJ2-1; 7 nucleotides agree with TRBD2. The CDR3 contains 15 residues. The J segment lost 4 bases and the V segment lost 1 base, leaving 5 bases of the junction unmatched. Germline V CDR1 and CDR2: SGHRS, YFSETQ. The DNA for the CDR3 is TGCGCCAGCAGCTTGACGGGGGGAGAGTACAATGAGCAGTTCTTC. Residues: CASSLTGGEYNEQFF.

The chain employs TRBV2 and TRBJ2-7, with 11 bases lining up with TRBD2. Germline V CDR1 and CDR2: SNHLY, FYNNEI. The CDR3 sequence is 14 residues long. J lost 2 bases, V lost 7 bases, and 4 bases had no gene match. CDR3 protein: CASKLAGVAYEQYF. In DNA, the CDR3 is TGTGCCAGCAAACTAGCGGGAGTCGCCTACGAGCAGTACTTC.

The chain couples TRBV7-9 to TRBJ2-1, with 8 bases matching TRBD2. The V gene's germline CDR1 is SEHNR and CDR2 FQNEAQ (reference sequence). Germline trimming cut 5 bases from V and 6 bases from J; bases unmatched to any gene: 15. The CDR3 has 17 residues. CDR3 DNA sequence: TGTGCCAGCAGCCCCACCCGTGGGACTAGTAGGGTCAATGAGCAGTTCTTC. Protein: CASSPTRGTSRVNEQFF.

This chain joins TRBV28 and TRBJ2-7; D remains ambiguous. The CDR3 is 12 amino acids. V was shortened by 6 bases and J by 3 bases, with 9 bases between the two germline ends. Germline values: CDR1 MDHEN, CDR2 SYDVKM. CDR3 sequence (DNA): TGTGCCAGCAGCACACCGGGCTACGAGCAGTACTTC. Protein: CASSTPGYEQYF.

J is TRBJ2-7 and V is TRBV7-2; TRBD2 matches at 14 bases. Unmatched junction bases numbered 11, after V lost 7 bases and J lost 6 bases. The CDR3 contains 16 residues. Per the germline V gene, CDR1 is SGHTA and CDR2 is FQGNSA. In DNA, the CDR3 is TGTGCCAGCACCCCGGGACTAGCGGGAGTTTGGTCCGAGCAGTACTTC. It yields the protein CASTPGLAGVWSEQYF.

The chain has TRBV6-1 and TRBJ2-3, with 11 bases identical to TRBD2. Germline loops: CDR1 MNHNS, CDR2 SASEGT. This CDR3 is built from 16 residues. V dropped 3 bases and J dropped 4; count of bases not matched to a gene: 6. For the CDR3, the DNA is TGTGCCAGCAGTGAGATTAGCGGGAGGGGTGCAGATACGCAGTATTTT. As protein: CASSEISGRGADTQYF.

This chain connects TRBV11-2 to TRBJ1-1; D may be TRBD1 (6 bases). CDR3 length: 16 amino acids. Trimming stripped 5 bases from V and 1 base from J, with 17 bases between. CDR1 and CDR2 (germline): SGHAT, FQNNGV. CDR3 DNA: TGTGCCAGCAGCCCCCGGGGGGGGCGGAGGAACACTGAAGCTTTCTTT. This gives the protein CASSPRGGRRNTEAFF.

This clone was counted a few times. The rearrangement joins TRBV6-6 to TRBJ2-5; a possible D gene is TRBD2 (7 bases). Germline CDR1 and CDR2: MNHNY and SVGAGI (reference sequence). Trimming stripped 6 bases from V and 4 bases from J, with 21 bases between. The CDR3 has 16 residues. The CDR3 region is CASRGGDMLRRETQYF. The CDR3 DNA follows: TGTGCCAGCAGGGGAGGGGACATGCTCCGTCGAGAGACCCAGTACTTC.

The rearrangement joins TRBV5-1 to TRBJ2-4, with D possibly TRBD2 on 6 matching bases. The CDR3 has 14 residues. Trimming stripped 5 bases from V and 1 base from J, with 10 bases between. Looked up from germline, CDR1 is SGHRS and CDR2 is YFSETQ. This CDR3 reads CASREGLAKNIQYF. The CDR3 coding sequence is TGCGCCAGCAGGGAGGGGCTGGCCAAAAACATTCAGTACTTC.

A single count supports this clone. The chain links TRBV28 to TRBJ1-3; D not certain. Trimming took off 5 bases at V and 0 bases at J, with 11 bases between the two ends. The CDR3 is 15 amino acids. Germline-derived CDR1 and CDR2 are MDHEN and SYDVKM. CDR3 region: CASSPRPRSGNTIYF. DNA of the CDR3: TGTGCCAGCAGTCCCAGGCCACGCTCTGGAAACACCATATATTTT.

The rearrangement joins TRBV30 to TRBJ2-5; a weak D match, TRBD1 (6 bases). Trimming removed 4 bases at V and 10 bases at J, with 22 bases between. CDR1 GTSNPN and CDR2 SVGIG come from the germline V gene (reference sequence). This CDR3 is built from 14 residues. CDR3 region: CAWTPPDRLGIQYF. Written as DNA, the CDR3 is TGTGCCTGGACTCCCCCCGACAGGCTGGGGATCCAGTACTTC.

J is TRBJ2-7 and V is TRBV30; D uncertain. Germline values: CDR1 GTSNPN, CDR2 SVGIG (reference sequence). Trimming took off 2 bases at V and 2 bases at J, with 16 bases between the two ends. The CDR3 spans 15 residues. In DNA form, the CDR3 reads TGTGCCTGGAGTACCTCTTGGTCAGGTCCCTACGAGCAGTACTTC. Translated, it gives CAWSTSWSGPYEQYF.

The rearrangement links TRBV30 to TRBJ2-5, with a possible D match to TRBD1 (5 bases). Trimming pared 0 bases from V and 2 bases from J, leaving 7 bases between. This CDR3 is 13 amino acids long. CDR1 GTSNPN and CDR2 SVGIG come from the germline V gene (reference sequence). The CDR3, as DNA: TGTGCCTGGAGTGTAAGACAGCAAGAGACCCAGTACTTC. Its translation is CAWSVRQQETQYF.

This rearrangement joins TRBV20-1 to TRBJ2-7; no firm D call. Trimming removed 5 bases from V and 3 bases from J, with 5 bases in between. This CDR3 has 10 amino acids. Germline values: CDR1 DFQATT, CDR2 SNEGSKA (reference sequence). The CDR3 protein is CSAENYEQYF. The DNA of the CDR3 is TGCAGTGCTGAGAACTACGAGCAGTACTTC.

V is TRBV4-3 and J is TRBJ1-1; 8 nucleotides align to TRBD1. J gave up 3 bases and V 0 bases, and 15 bases lay outside the gene matches. This CDR3 is 19 amino acids long. Germline CDR1 reads LGHNA; CDR2 reads YSLEER. CDR3 in DNA: TGCGCCAGCAGCCAAGATCTATTGGACAGGGTCCGGATTGACACTGAAGCTTTCTTT. Translating gives CASSQDLLDRVRIDTEAFF.

The rearrangement links TRBV6-5 to TRBJ1-2, with 7 bases fitting TRBD1. The CDR3 loop spans 13 amino acids. Unmatched junction bases numbered 7, after V lost 5 bases and J lost 7 bases. Germline lookup yields CDR1 MNHEY and CDR2 SVGAGI. As DNA, the CDR3 is TGTGCCAGCAGTGGAAGGGGGCTGGGTGGCTACACCTTC. Translation gives CASSGRGLGGYTF.

The J gene is TRBJ2-7, the V gene TRBV5-6; 7 positions agree with TRBD2. This CDR3 is built from 15 residues. Germline V gives CDR1 SGHDT, CDR2 YYEEEE. The V and J ends lost 2 bases and 2 bases, in that order; junction bases with no gene match: 7. The DNA of the CDR3 is TGTGCCAGCAGCTTATTGGCTAGCGGACCCTACGAGCAGTACTTC. Translation: CASSLLASGPYEQYF.

The chain uses TRBV5-4 and TRBJ1-2, with D perhaps matching TRBD1 (6 bases). The CDR3 runs 15 residues. Germline CDR1 SGHNT, CDR2 YYREEE (reference sequence). The V and J ends lost 0 bases and 6 bases respectively, with 15 bases between them. Here the CDR3 DNA reads TGTGCCAGCAGCTTGGACAGGGCAAGGGTCAATGGCTACACCTTC. Translated, it gives CASSLDRARVNGYTF.

The chain recombines TRBV29-1 with TRBJ1-4; 11 bases agree with TRBD1. Trimming took 7 bases from V and 5 from J; bases not matched to a gene: 3. Germline V gene data show CDR1 as SQVTM and CDR2 as ANQGSEA. This CDR3 is built from 13 residues. CDR3 protein: CSGGTGGNEKLFF. The CDR3 DNA is TGCAGCGGTGGGACAGGGGGAAATGAAAAACTGTTTTTT.